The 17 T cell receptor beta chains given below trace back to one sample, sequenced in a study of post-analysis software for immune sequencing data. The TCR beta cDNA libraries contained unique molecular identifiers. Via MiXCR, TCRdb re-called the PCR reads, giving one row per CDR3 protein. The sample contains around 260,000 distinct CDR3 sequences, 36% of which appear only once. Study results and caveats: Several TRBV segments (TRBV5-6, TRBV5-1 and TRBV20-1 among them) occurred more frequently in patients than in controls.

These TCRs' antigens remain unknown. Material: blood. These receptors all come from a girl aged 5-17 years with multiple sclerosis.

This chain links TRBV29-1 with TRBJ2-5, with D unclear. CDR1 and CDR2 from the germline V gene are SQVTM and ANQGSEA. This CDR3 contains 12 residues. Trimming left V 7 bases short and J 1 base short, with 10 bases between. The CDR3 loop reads CSGSVSQETQYF. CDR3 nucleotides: TGCAGCGGCTCTGTCTCCCAAGAGACCCAGTACTTC.

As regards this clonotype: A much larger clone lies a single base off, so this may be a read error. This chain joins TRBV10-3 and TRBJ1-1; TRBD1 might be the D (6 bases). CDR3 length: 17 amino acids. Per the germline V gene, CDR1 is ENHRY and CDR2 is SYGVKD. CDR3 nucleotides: TGTGCCGTCAGCTCCAACAGGGTGATTAGTCTGAACACTGAAGCTTTCTTT. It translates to CAVSSNRVISLNTEAFF.

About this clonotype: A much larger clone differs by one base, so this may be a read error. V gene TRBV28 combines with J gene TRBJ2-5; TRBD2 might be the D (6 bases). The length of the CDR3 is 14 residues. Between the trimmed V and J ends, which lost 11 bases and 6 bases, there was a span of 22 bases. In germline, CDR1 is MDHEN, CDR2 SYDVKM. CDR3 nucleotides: TGTGCCGGCACTCGCAGGGAGGTTGTACAGACCCAGTACTTC. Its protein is CAGTRREVVQTQYF.

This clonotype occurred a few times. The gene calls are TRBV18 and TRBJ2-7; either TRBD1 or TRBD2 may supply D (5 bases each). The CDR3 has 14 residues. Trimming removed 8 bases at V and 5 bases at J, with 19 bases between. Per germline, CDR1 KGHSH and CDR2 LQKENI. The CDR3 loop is CASAGTGVRNEQYF. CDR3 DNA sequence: TGTGCCAGCGCCGGGACCGGGGTTAGGAACGAGCAGTACTTC.

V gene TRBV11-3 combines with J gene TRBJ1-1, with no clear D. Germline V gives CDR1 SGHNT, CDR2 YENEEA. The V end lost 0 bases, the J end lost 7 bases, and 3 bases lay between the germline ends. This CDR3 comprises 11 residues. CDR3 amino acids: CASSLEYEAFF. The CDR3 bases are TGTGCCAGCAGCTTAGAATATGAAGCTTTCTTT.

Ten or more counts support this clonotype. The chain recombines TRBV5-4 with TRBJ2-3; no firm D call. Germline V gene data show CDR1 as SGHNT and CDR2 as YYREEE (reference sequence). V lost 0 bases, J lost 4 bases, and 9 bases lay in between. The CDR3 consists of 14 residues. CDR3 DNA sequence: TGTGCCAGCAGCTTGGAAAACTCGCCAGATACGCAGTATTTT. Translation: CASSLENSPDTQYF.

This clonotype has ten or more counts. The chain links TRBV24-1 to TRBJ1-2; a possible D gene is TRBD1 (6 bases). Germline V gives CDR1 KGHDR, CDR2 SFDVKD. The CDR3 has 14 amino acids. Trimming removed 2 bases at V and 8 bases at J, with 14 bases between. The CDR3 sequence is CATSDYRQARGYTF. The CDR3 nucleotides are TGTGCCACCAGTGATTACCGACAGGCCCGGGGCTACACCTTC.

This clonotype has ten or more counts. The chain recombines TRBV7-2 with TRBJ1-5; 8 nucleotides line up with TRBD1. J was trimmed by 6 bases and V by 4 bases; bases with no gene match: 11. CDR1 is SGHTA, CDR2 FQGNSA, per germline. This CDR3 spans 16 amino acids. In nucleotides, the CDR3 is TGTGCCAGCAGCTCAACCGACAGGGGCGCGAGTCAGCCCCAGCATTTT. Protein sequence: CASSSTDRGASQPQHF. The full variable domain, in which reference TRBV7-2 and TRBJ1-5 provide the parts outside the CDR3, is GAGVSQSPSNKVTEKGKDVELRCDPISGHTALYWYRQSLGQGLEFLIYFQGNSAPDKSGLPSDRFSAERTGGSVSTLTIQRTQQEDSAVYLCASSSTDRGASQPQHFGDGTRLSIL.

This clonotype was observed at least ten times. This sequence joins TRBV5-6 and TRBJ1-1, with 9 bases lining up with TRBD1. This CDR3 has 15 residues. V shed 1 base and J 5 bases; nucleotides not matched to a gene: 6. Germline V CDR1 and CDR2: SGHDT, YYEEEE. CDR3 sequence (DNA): TGTGCCAGCAGCTTGAGGGGACAGGGTCGAACTGAAGCTTTCTTT. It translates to CASSLRGQGRTEAFF.

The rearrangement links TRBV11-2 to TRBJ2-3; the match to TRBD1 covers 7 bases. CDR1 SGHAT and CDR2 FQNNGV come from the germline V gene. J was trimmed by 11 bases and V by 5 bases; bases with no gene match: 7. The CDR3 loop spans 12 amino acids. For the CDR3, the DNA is TGTGCCAGCAGCCTACAACAGGGGAAGCAGTATTTT. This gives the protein CASSLQQGKQYF.

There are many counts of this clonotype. The CDR3 loop is CSARGEAGDQETQYF. CDR3 nucleotides: TGCAGTGCTAGAGGGGAAGCGGGGGACCAAGAGACCCAGTACTTC. V and J are TRBV20-1 and TRBJ2-5; 8 nucleotides match TRBD2. Germline assignment: CDR1 DFQATT and CDR2 SNEGSKA (reference sequence). This CDR3 is 15 amino acids long. Germline trimming cut 1 base from V and 0 bases from J; bases unmatched to any gene: 4.

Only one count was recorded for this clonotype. The CDR3 spells CASSSSGTGSYEQYF. The DNA for the CDR3 is TGTGCCAGCAGCTCCTCCGGGACGGGCTCCTACGAGCAGTACTTC. The genes are TRBV28 and TRBJ2-7; the D call may be TRBD1 or TRBD2 (5 bases each). V was shortened by 6 bases and J by 0 bases, with 15 bases between the two germline ends. The germline CDR1 and CDR2 sequences are MDHEN and SYDVKM. The CDR3 is 15 amino acids.

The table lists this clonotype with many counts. The CDR3 nucleotides are TGCAGTGCTACCCCCGGGACTTACTCCACCGGGGAGCTGTTTTTT. It is translated as CSATPGTYSTGELFF. The chain is built from TRBV20-1 and TRBJ2-2; D is perhaps TRBD2 (6 bases). Germline V CDR1 and CDR2: DFQATT, SNEGSKA (reference sequence). The CDR3 loop spans 15 amino acids. V was clipped by 4 bases and J by 4 bases, with 16 bases between them.

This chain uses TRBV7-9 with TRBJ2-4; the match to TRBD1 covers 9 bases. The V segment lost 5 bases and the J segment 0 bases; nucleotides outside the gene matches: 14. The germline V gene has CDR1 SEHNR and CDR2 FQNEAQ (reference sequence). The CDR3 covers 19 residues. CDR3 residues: CASSQSGTGSGLAKNIQYF. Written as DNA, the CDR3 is TGTGCCAGCAGCCAAAGCGGGACAGGGTCAGGACTAGCCAAAAACATTCAGTACTTC.

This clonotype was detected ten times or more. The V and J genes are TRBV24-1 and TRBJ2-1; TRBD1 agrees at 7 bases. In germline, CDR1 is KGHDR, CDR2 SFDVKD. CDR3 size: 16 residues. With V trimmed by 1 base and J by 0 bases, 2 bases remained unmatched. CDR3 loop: CATSDLQGSSYNEQFF. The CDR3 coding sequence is TGTGCCACCAGTGATTTACAGGGGAGCTCCTACAATGAGCAGTTCTTC.

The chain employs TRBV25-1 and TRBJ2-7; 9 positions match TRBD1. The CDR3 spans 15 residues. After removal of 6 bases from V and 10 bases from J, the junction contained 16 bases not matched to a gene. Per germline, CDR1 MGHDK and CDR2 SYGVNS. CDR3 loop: CASSDGQGSKNTQYF. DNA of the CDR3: TGTGCCAGCAGCGACGGACAGGGGTCCAAAAACACTCAGTACTTC.

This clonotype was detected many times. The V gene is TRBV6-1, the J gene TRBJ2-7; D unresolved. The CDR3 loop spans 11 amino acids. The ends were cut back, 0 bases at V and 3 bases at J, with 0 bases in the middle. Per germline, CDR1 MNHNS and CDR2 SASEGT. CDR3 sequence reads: CASSEAYEQYF. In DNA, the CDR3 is TGTGCCAGCAGTGAAGCCTACGAGCAGTACTTC.